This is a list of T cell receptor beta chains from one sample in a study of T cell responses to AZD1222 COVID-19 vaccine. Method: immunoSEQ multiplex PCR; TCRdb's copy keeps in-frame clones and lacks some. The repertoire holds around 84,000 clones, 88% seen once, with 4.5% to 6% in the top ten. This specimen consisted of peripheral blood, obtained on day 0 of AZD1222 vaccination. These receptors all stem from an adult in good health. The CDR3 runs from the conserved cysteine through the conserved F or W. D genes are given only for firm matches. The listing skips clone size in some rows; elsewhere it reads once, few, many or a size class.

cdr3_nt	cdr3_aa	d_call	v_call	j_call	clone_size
TGTGCCCGAGAACAGGGGGCGGACAATGAGCAGTTCTTC	CAREQGADNEQFF	TRBD1	TRBV7-4	TRBJ2-1	-
TGTGCCAGCAGCTTATCAGTTTTAGTGGAGACCCAGTACTTC	CASSLSVLVETQYF	-	TRBV27	TRBJ2-5	-
TGTGCCAGCAGCTTAATCTTTCCGTACAATGAGCAGTTCTTC	CASSLIFPYNEQFF	-	TRBV7-2	TRBJ2-1	many
TGTGCCAGCTCACCAGAGCGTTATCAGCCCCAGCATTTT	CASSPERYQPQHF	-	TRBV18	TRBJ1-5	-
TGTGCCAGCAGCGTAGTAGACAGCATGAACACTGAAGCTTTCTTT	CASSVVDSMNTEAFF	-	TRBV9	TRBJ1-1	-
TGTGCCTGGAGCAGGGGTTACGGGGCCACTGAAGCTTTCTTT	CAWSRGYGATEAFF	-	TRBV30	TRBJ1-1	-
TGTGCCACCAAGAGCGGGGGTGATGGCTACACCTTC	CATKSGGDGYTF	-	TRBV2	TRBJ1-2	-
TGCAGCGTTGGTTTTCAGGGTCGAAAACTGTTTTTT	CSVGFQGRKLFF	-	TRBV29-1	TRBJ1-4	-
TGTGCCAGCAGCCAAGATCGAAGCGCATCCTACGAGCAGTACTTC	CASSQDRSASYEQYF	-	TRBV4-2	TRBJ2-7	-
TGTGCCAGCAGCATCACTCTGCCGGGGGCAAGTAATGAAAAACTGTTTTTT	CASSITLPGASNEKLFF	-	TRBV13	TRBJ1-4	-
TGTGCCAGCAGCCCAGACAGGGCGCTAGGCTACACCTTC	CASSPDRALGYTF	TRBD1	TRBV7-3	TRBJ1-2	few
TGTGCCAGCAGCCCAGGGACTATTTTGGGCACCGGGGAGCTGTTTTTT	CASSPGTILGTGELFF	TRBD2	TRBV7-3	TRBJ2-2	-
TGTGCCAGCTCACCTGAAGCAGGGAGCAATCAGCCCCAGCATTTT	CASSPEAGSNQPQHF	-	TRBV18	TRBJ1-5	-
TGTGCCAGCAGATCAGGGGGGGCGGGGAGCACTGAAGCTTTCTTT	CASRSGGAGSTEAFF	TRBD1	TRBV28	TRBJ1-1	-
TGTGCCAGCAGCCCGAGGACCTACCGGGGTTACGAGCAGTACTTC	CASSPRTYRGYEQYF	-	TRBV6-2/TRBV6-3	TRBJ2-7	-
TGTGCCAGCAGTTTCAAACCTATAGCCTACAATGAGCAGTTCTTC	CASSFKPIAYNEQFF	-	TRBV27	TRBJ2-1	-
TGTGCCAGTAGTGCCGGGACTTTGTCTGGCTACACCTTC	CASSAGTLSGYTF	-	TRBV19	TRBJ1-2	-
TGCAGCGTTGATCGGCGGGAGAGTTCCTACAATGAGCAGTTCTTC	CSVDRRESSYNEQFF	TRBD2	TRBV29-1	TRBJ2-1	-
TGCGCCAGCAGCTTTAACTCGAACACCGGGGAGCTGTTTTTT	CASSFNSNTGELFF	-	TRBV5-1	TRBJ2-2	-
TGTGCCATCCTCAATGGAGGCCCGGACTTCGAGCTTGGCACAGATACGCAGTATTTT	CAILNGGPDFELGTDTQYF	-	TRBV27	TRBJ2-3	-
TGTGCCAGCAGTCGCTCCCCTAGAGGGGGAGAAGGGGAGCAGTACTTC	CASSRSPRGGEGEQYF	-	TRBV28	TRBJ2-7	-
TGTGCCAGCAGTTTAGGGGGGAGCTCCTACGAGCAGTACTTC	CASSLGGSSYEQYF	-	TRBV28	TRBJ2-7	-
TGTGCCAGCAGTTTCCTCGGAGATACGCAGTATTTT	CASSFLGDTQYF	-	TRBV12-3/TRBV12-4	TRBJ2-3	once
TGTGCCAGCTCACCTTCGAGGAGGGAGGGATACTACGAGCAGTACTTC	CASSPSRREGYYEQYF	TRBD2	TRBV18	TRBJ2-7	-
TGTGCCAGCTCACCTCAGGACAGGGAACAGCCCCAGCATTTT	CASSPQDREQPQHF	TRBD1	TRBV18	TRBJ1-5	few
TGTGCCAGCAGCTTAGGGAACGGGGCTGGGGGCACTGAAGCTTTCTTT	CASSLGNGAGGTEAFF	-	TRBV7-9	TRBJ1-1	-
TGCGCCAGCAGCTTGGATTGGACTAGCCGACCCTCGGACACCGGGGAGCTGTTTTTT	CASSLDWTSRPSDTGELFF	TRBD2	TRBV5-1	TRBJ2-2	-
TGTGCCAGCAGCCCACGCGGGGATCAGCCCCAGCATTTT	CASSPRGDQPQHF	-	TRBV7-9	TRBJ1-5	-
TGCAGCGTAACGCCTGGACGCACTGAAGCTTTCTTT	CSVTPGRTEAFF	-	TRBV29-1	TRBJ1-1	-
TGTGCCAGCAGCGTTACACAGGGGGGTGAAGCTTTCTTT	CASSVTQGGEAFF	TRBD1	TRBV9	TRBJ1-1	-